This TCR beta chain was documented in a study of metastatic and nonmetastatic thyroid tumors. Background on the study: Repertoires were compared across blood and tumor or nodule tissue from malignant and benign thyroid patients.

Study findings and constraints: As reported, TCR beta diversity in blood and tumor was significantly higher in malignant thyroid tumors than in benign nodules.

As handled by the study authors: Construction of a distant-metastasis classifier for papillary thyroid cancer relied on CDR3 differences across clinicopathological groups. TCRdb re-analyzed the PCR reads through MiXCR. Clone size and V and J calls follow TCRdb, not the original study. The sample has about 85,000 clones, 7.5% to 9% seen once. The CDR3 runs to 14 residues. V lost 2 bases and J 5 bases, leaving 12 bases between the germline ends. The germline V gene encodes CDR1 ENHRY and CDR2 SYGVKD. In its sample, this clone was seen many times. Its antigen is as yet unknown. Thyroid surgery was preceded by no treatment in any patient.

The chain recombines TRBV10-3 with TRBJ2-5, with D unresolved. Material for sequencing was blood. The sequence came from a female donor with papillary thyroid cancer or a benign thyroid nodule (not recorded which). Some clones in this sample may be carry-over from other donors' samples. Here the CDR3 DNA reads TGTGCCATCAGTGAGCCTCCTCGCCGGGAGACCCAGTACTTC. It codes for CAISEPPRRETQYF.